A single T cell receptor (beta chain) is shown here with its context. Its antigen is undetermined. The CDR3 has 15 residues. Germline values: CDR1 MNHNY, CDR2 SVGAGI (reference sequence). V lost 2 bases and J lost 4; bases outside the gene matches: 5. These data come from a study of post-analysis software for immune sequencing data. Study outcomes and limitations: With TRBV5-6, TRBV5-1 and TRBV20-1 included, roughly five TRBV segments were more frequent in patients than in controls. Compared with controls, patients showed significantly lower normalized Chao1 diversity. Batch-mates among the samples co-clustered strongly by F measure.

Sequencing libraries made from TCR beta cDNA carried unique molecular identifiers. TCRdb re-called the PCR reads with MiXCR, one entry per CDR3 protein. In the table there are some 890,000 distinct CDR3 sequences, about 50% of which are singletons. The chain combines TRBV6-6 with TRBJ2-5; 9 nucleotides line up with TRBD2. Sample: blood. This clonotype was sampled from a girl aged 10-17 years with multiple sclerosis. CDR3 sequence reads: CASSYLSGGGETQYF. The CDR3 coding sequence is TGTGCCAGCAGTTACCTTAGCGGGGGCGGAGAGACCCAGTACTTC.